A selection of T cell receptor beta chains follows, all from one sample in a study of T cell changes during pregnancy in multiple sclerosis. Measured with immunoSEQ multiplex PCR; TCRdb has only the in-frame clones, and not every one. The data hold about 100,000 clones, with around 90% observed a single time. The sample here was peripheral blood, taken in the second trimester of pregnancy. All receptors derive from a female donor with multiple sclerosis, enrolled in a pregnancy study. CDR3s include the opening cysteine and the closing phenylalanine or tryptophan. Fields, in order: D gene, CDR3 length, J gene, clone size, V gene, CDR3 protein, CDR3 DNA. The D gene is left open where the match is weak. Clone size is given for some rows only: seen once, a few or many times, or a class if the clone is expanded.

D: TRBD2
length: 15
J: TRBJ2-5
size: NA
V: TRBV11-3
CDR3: CASSAGEGGRETQYF
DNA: TGTGCCAGCAGCGCGGGAGAAGGCGGCCGAGAGACCCAGTACTTC

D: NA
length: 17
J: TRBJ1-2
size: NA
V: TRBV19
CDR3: CASSIPHSAGSTYGYTF
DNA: TGTGCCAGTAGTATACCACATTCAGCGGGGAGTACCTATGGCTACACCTTC

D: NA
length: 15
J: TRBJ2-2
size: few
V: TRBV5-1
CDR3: CASSLLRPLSGELFF
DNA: TGCGCCAGCAGCTTGCTGCGGCCACTGAGCGGGGAGCTGTTTTTT

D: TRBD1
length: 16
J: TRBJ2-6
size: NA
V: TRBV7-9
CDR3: CASSSTGNGRANVLTF
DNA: TGTGCCAGCAGCTCGACAGGGAATGGAAGGGCCAACGTCCTGACTTTC

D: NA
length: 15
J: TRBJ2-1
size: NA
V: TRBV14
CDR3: CASHAIASPYNEQFF
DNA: TGTGCCAGTCATGCTATAGCGAGCCCCTACAATGAGCAGTTCTTC

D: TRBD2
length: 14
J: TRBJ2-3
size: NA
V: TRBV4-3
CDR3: CASGTSGSTDTQYF
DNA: TGCGCCAGCGGGACTAGCGGGAGCACAGATACGCAGTATTTT

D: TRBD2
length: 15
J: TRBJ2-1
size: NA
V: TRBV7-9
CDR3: CASSFLGTKHNEQFF
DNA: TGTGCCAGCAGCTTTCTCGGGACTAAGCACAATGAGCAGTTCTTC

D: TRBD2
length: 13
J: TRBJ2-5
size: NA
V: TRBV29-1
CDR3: CSVRGVLSETQYF
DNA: TGCAGCGTTCGGGGGGTTCTGTCAGAGACCCAGTACTTC

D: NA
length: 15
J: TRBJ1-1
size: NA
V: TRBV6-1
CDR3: CASSDRGGTNTEAFF
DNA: TGTGCCAGCAGTGATCGGGGCGGGACGAACACTGAAGCTTTCTTT

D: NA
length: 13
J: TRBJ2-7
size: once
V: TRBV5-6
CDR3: CASSPLGAGEQYF
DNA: TGTGCCAGCAGCCCACTGGGTGCGGGCGAGCAGTACTTC

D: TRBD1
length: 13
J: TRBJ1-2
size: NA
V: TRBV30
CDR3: CAWSATGGYGYTF
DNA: TGTGCCTGGAGTGCTACAGGGGGGTATGGCTACACCTTC

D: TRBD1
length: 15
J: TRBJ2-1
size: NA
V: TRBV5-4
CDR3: CASSPGTGGDNEQFF
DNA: TGTGCCAGCAGCCCCGGGACAGGGGGAGACAATGAGCAGTTCTTC

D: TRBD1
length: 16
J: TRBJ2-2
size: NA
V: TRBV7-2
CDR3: CASSLGTGANTGELFF
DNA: TGTGCCAGCAGCTTAGGGACAGGGGCGAACACCGGGGAGCTGTTTTTT

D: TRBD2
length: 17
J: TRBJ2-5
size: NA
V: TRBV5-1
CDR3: CASSCRQTSGVQETQYF
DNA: TGCGCCAGCAGCTGCAGGCAGACTAGCGGGGTCCAAGAGACCCAGTACTTC

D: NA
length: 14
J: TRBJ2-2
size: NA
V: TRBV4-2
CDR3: CASSQDRGTGELFF
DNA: TGTGCCAGCAGCCAAGATAGGGGAACCGGGGAGCTGTTTTTT

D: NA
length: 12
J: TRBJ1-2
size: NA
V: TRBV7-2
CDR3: CASAAPRGGYTF
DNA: TGTGCCAGTGCAGCTCCCCGCGGGGGCTACACCTTC

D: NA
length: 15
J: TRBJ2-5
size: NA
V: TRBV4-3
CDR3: CASSRDMLGQETQYF
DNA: TGCGCCAGCAGCCGGGACATGTTGGGACAAGAGACCCAGTACTTC

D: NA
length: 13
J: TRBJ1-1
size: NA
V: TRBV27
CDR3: CASSLQMNTEAFF
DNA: TGTGCCAGCAGTCTACAGATGAACACTGAAGCTTTCTTT

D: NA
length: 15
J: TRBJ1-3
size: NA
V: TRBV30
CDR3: CAWSVGLDSGNTIYF
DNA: TGTGCCTGGAGTGTGGGACTGGACTCTGGAAACACCATATATTTT

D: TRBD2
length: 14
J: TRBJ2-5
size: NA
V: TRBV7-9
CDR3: CASSHPGLIETQYF
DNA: TGTGCCAGCAGCCACCCGGGACTAATCGAGACCCAGTACTTC

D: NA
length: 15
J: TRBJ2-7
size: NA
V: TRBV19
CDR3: CASTYGPGGQGEQYF
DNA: TGTGCCAGTACCTATGGACCGGGAGGACAGGGCGAGCAGTACTTC

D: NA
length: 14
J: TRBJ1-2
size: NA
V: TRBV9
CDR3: CASSVGAESYGYTF
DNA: TGTGCCAGCAGCGTAGGGGCAGAGAGCTATGGCTACACCTTC

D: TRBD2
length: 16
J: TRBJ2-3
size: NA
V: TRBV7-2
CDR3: CASSLSSGSYLDTQYF
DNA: TGTGCCAGCAGCTTATCGAGCGGGAGTTATTTGGATACGCAGTATTTT

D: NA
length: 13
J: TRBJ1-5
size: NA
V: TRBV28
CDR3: CASSRGGGQPQHF
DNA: TGTGCCAGCAGTCGAGGGGGGGGTCAGCCCCAGCATTTT

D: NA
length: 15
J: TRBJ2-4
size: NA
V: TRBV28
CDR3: CASSPGVGRKNIQYF
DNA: TGTGCCAGCAGCCCCGGGGTAGGGCGGAAAAACATTCAGTACTTC

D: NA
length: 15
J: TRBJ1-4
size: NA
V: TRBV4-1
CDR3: CASSRGTLLREKLFF
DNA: TGCGCCAGCAGCCGAGGGACTCTCTTACGGGAAAAACTGTTTTTT

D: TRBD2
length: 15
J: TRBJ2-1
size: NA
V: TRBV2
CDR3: CASRPPGLAVNEQFF
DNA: TGTGCCAGCAGGCCTCCGGGACTAGCGGTCAATGAGCAGTTCTTC

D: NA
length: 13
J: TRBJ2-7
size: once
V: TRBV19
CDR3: CASSIGQGYEQYF
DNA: TGTGCCAGTAGTATCGGGCAGGGTTACGAGCAGTACTTC

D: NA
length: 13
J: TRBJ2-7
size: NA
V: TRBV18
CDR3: CASSPRLSYEQYF
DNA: TGTGCCAGCTCACCCAGACTATCCTACGAGCAGTACTTC

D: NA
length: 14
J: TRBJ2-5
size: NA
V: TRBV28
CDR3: CASSLWGAQETQYF
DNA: TGTGCCAGCAGTTTATGGGGGGCCCAAGAGACCCAGTACTTC

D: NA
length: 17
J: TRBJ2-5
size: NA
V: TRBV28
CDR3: CASSRTYPGLLQETQYF
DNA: TGTGCCAGCAGCCGAACTTACCCGGGACTTCTTCAAGAGACCCAGTACTTC

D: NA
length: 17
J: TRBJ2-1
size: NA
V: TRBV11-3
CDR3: CASSGRGSASSYNEQFF
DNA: TGTGCCAGCAGCGGTAGGGGGAGCGCGAGCTCCTACAATGAGCAGTTCTTC

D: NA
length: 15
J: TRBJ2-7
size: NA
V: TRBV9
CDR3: CASSVADSESYEQYF
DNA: TGTGCCAGCAGCGTAGCTGATAGCGAGTCCTACGAGCAGTACTTC

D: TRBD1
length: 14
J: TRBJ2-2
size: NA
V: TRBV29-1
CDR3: CSVTQGLGAGELFF
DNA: TGCAGCGTTACACAGGGGCTAGGGGCCGGGGAGCTGTTTTTT

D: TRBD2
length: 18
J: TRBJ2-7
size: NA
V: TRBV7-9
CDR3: CASSTAATSGRAAYEQYF
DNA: TGTGCCAGCAGCACCGCCGCGACTAGCGGGAGGGCCGCCTACGAGCAGTACTTC

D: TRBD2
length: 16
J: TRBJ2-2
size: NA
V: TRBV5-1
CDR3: CASSLKLAKRTGELFF
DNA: TGCGCCAGCAGCTTGAAACTAGCGAAGCGTACGGGGGAGCTGTTTTTT

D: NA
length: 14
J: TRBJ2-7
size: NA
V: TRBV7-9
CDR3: CASSLLGDSYEQYF
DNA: TGTGCCAGCAGCTTATTAGGGGACTCCTACGAGCAGTACTTC